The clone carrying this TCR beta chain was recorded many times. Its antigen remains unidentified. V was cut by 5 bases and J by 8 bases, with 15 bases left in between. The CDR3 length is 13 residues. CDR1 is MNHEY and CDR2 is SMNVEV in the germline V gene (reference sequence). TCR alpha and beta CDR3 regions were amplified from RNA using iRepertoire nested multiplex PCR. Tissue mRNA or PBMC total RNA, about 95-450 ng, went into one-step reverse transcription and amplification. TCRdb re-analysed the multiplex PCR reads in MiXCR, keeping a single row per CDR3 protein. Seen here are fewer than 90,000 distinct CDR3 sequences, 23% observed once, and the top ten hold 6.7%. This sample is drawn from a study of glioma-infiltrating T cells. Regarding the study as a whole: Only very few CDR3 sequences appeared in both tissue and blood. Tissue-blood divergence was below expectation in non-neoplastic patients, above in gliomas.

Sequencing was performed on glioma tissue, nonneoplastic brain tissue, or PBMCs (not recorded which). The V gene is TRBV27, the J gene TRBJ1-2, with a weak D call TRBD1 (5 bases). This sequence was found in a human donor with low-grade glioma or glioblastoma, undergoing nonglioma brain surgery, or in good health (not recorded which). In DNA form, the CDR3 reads TGTGCCAGCAGTAATACCGGGGGGGGGGGCTACACCTTC. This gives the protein CASSNTGGGGYTF.